The 18 T cell receptor beta chains below all came from one sample that was sequenced in a study of control samples from healthy donors and cancer patients. The method was immunoSEQ multiplex PCR; TCRdb's version includes in-frame clones alone and lacks a portion of them. The sample shows over 70,000 clones, about 89% of them seen only once. The specimen sequenced was PBMCs. The source is a woman in her fifties or sixties with colorectal cancer.

The V call is TRBV5-1, the J call TRBJ1-1, with 9 bases matching TRBD1. CDR1 is SGHRS and CDR2 is YFSETQ in the germline V gene. J gave up 0 bases and V 7 bases, and 4 bases lay outside the gene matches. The CDR3 contains 14 residues. The CDR3 loop is CASGTGRMNTEAFF. CDR3 DNA sequence: TGCGCCAGCGGGACAGGGAGGATGAACACTGAAGCTTTCTTT. Full variable domain (remainder filled in from reference TRBV5-1 and TRBJ1-1): KAGVTQTPRYLIKTRGQQVTLSCSPISGHRSVSWYQQTPGQGLQFLFEYFSETQRNKGNFPGRFSGRQFSNSRSEMNVSTLELGDSALYLCASGTGRMNTEAFFGQGTRLTVV.

This sequence joins TRBV10-2 and TRBJ2-5; possible D gene TRBD2, 5 bases. CDR1 and CDR2 (germline): WSHSY, SAAADI. The CDR3 runs 13 residues. Trimming removed 4 bases from V and 5 bases from J, with 11 bases in between. The CDR3 region is CASSAGGGETQYF. Written as DNA, the CDR3 is TGCGCCAGCAGTGCTGGAGGCGGGGAGACCCAGTACTTC.

The chain couples TRBV18 to TRBJ2-7; 8 bases match TRBD1. The V gene's germline CDR1 is KGHSH and CDR2 LQKENI. The V gene end was trimmed by 6 bases and the J gene end by 4 bases; junction bases not matched to a gene: 11. The CDR3 has 15 residues. The CDR3 reads CASSSSGTGQYEQYV. DNA of the CDR3: TGTGCCAGCTCGTCGTCCGGGACAGGTCAGTACGAGCAGTACGTC.

CDR3 loop: CASSLPGTTNEKLFF. CDR3 nucleotides: TGTGCCAGCAGCCTTCCGGGGACAACTAATGAAAAACTGTTTTTT. The V gene is TRBV2, the J gene TRBJ1-4; no definite D call. Trimming took off 6 bases at V and 0 bases at J, with 11 bases between the two ends. This CDR3 region has 15 residues. The germline V gene encodes CDR1 SNHLY and CDR2 FYNNEI.

The chain is built from TRBV5-1 and TRBJ1-1; D possibly corresponds to TRBD1 (5 bases). The germline V gene has CDR1 SGHRS and CDR2 YFSETQ. Trimming shortened V by 3 bases and J by 1 base, and 7 bases separated the two germline ends. The CDR3 is 13 residues long. CDR3 nucleotide sequence: TGCGCCAGCAGCTCGACAGAGAACACTGAAGCTTTCTTT. Translating gives CASSSTENTEAFF.

The chain recombines TRBV29-1 with TRBJ2-2; 8 bases align to TRBD2. CDR3 length: 14 residues. Germline values: CDR1 SQVTM, CDR2 ANQGSEA. V was clipped by 3 bases and J by 6 bases; unmatched bases: 6. CDR3 nucleotides: TGCAGCGTTGACTCGGGGGGGCAAGCCGGGGAGCTGTTTTTT. Translated, it gives CSVDSGGQAGELFF.

The chain recombines TRBV15 with TRBJ2-5, with 9 positions matching TRBD1. The J segment lost 5 bases and the V segment lost 2 bases, leaving 6 bases of the junction unmatched. The CDR3 has 15 residues. Germline loops: CDR1 LNHNV, CDR2 YYDKDF (reference sequence). Here the CDR3 reads CATSRLGQGSETQYF. In nucleotides, the CDR3 is TGTGCCACCAGCAGACTGGGACAGGGCTCTGAGACCCAGTACTTC.

The chain employs TRBV28 and TRBJ1-2; a possible D gene is TRBD1 (5 bases). The CDR3 length is 14 residues. Trimming removed 2 bases from V and 5 bases from J, with 12 bases in between. Germline V lookup: CDR1 MDHEN, CDR2 SYDVKM. The CDR3 region has the DNA TGTGCCAGCAGTTTAGGTGCAGGGAATTATGGCTACACCTTC. Amino acids: CASSLGAGNYGYTF.

V usage is TRBV27 and J usage is TRBJ1-1, with D possibly TRBD1 on 6 matching bases. Trimming removed 1 base at V and 4 bases at J, with 7 bases between. The CDR3 has 13 amino acids. Germline V gene lookup returns CDR1 MNHEY and CDR2 SMNVEV (reference sequence). CDR3: CASSLFRGTEAFF. The CDR3 DNA sequence: TGTGCCAGCAGTTTATTCAGGGGCACTGAAGCTTTCTTT.

This clone has just one count. The rearrangement uses TRBV12-3 or TRBV12-4 and TRBJ1-3; D is undetermined. V lost 6 bases and J 7 bases, leaving 10 bases between the germline ends. The CDR3 has 12 amino acids. Here the CDR3 reads CASRVLGNTIYF. The CDR3 DNA reads TGTGCCAGCAGGGTATTAGGGAACACCATATATTTT.

This clone was counted once. The chain uses TRBV28 and TRBJ1-1; 7 bases fit TRBD1. The CDR3 has 14 amino acids. CDR1 MDHEN and CDR2 SYDVKM come from the germline V gene. V lost 7 bases and J lost 0; bases outside the gene matches: 5. CDR3 sequence: CASNAGTVNTEAFF. As DNA, the CDR3 is TGTGCCAGCAACGCTGGGACAGTGAACACTGAAGCTTTCTTT.

This clone was detected only once. The chain couples TRBV6-2 or TRBV6-3 to TRBJ2-5; D gene ambiguous. The germline V and J ends were trimmed by 5 bases and 3 bases, with 4 bases remaining between them. Looked up from germline, CDR1 is MNHEY and CDR2 is SVGEGT. The CDR3 sequence is 11 residues long. The CDR3 loop is CASSSEETQYF. The CDR3 DNA reads as TGTGCCAGCAGTAGTGAAGAGACCCAGTACTTC.

The chain has TRBV5-5 and TRBJ2-5; 7 bases are a match to TRBD1. The germline CDR1 and CDR2 sequences are SGHKS and YYEKEE (reference sequence). The V gene end was trimmed by 2 bases and the J gene end by 5 bases; junction bases not matched to a gene: 3. This CDR3 has 13 residues. This CDR3 reads CASSLTGEETQYF. The CDR3 DNA reads as TGTGCCAGCAGCTTAACAGGGGAGGAGACCCAGTACTTC.

The chain is built from TRBV6-5 and TRBJ1-1; D is undetermined. The ends were cut back, 2 bases at V and 6 bases at J, with 13 bases in the middle. Germline V gives CDR1 MNHEY, CDR2 SVGAGI. The CDR3 contains 14 residues. The CDR3 protein is CASSYHGQNAEAFF. CDR3 DNA: TGTGCCAGCAGTTACCACGGTCAAAACGCTGAAGCTTTCTTT.

The genes are TRBV2 and TRBJ2-5, with 9 nucleotides matching TRBD2. The CDR3 totals 16 residues. The J segment lost 5 bases and the V segment lost 2 bases, leaving 9 bases of the junction unmatched. From germline, CDR1 is SNHLY and CDR2 FYNNEI. Here the CDR3 reads CASSENGLAGRETQYF. CDR3 nucleotide sequence: TGTGCCAGCAGTGAAAATGGCCTAGCGGGGAGGGAGACCCAGTACTTC.

The rearrangement links TRBV29-1 to TRBJ2-3; TRBD2 matches at 10 bases. The V and J ends lost 2 bases and 4 bases, in that order; junction bases with no gene match: 9. CDR3 length equals 16 residues. Germline CDR1 SQVTM, CDR2 ANQGSEA. CDR3 amino acids: CSVERGSGGYADTQYF. CDR3 DNA: TGCAGCGTTGAAAGGGGTAGCGGGGGGTACGCAGATACGCAGTATTTT.

CDR3 in DNA: TGTGCCAGCAGCCCATCCGGGACCTCCCCCGGGGAGCTGTTTTTT. Encoded protein: CASSPSGTSPGELFF. The genes are TRBV9 and TRBJ2-2, with D perhaps TRBD1 or TRBD2 (5 bases each). The CDR3 length is 15 residues. V was pared by 4 bases and J by 6 bases, with 16 bases between. The germline CDR1 and CDR2 sequences are SGDLS and YYNGEE.

This clone turned up a few times. Distinct nucleotide sequences in the sample also encode this CDR3. The chain employs TRBV19 and TRBJ2-1, with a tentative D call TRBD1 (5 bases). The CDR3 is 14 residues long. V shed 2 bases and J shed 0 bases, with 5 bases lying between them. Per germline, CDR1 LNHDA and CDR2 SQIVND (reference sequence). CDR3 region: CASSITGSYNEQFF. CDR3 DNA: TGTGCCAGTAGTATAACAGGCTCCTACAATGAGCAGTTCTTC.